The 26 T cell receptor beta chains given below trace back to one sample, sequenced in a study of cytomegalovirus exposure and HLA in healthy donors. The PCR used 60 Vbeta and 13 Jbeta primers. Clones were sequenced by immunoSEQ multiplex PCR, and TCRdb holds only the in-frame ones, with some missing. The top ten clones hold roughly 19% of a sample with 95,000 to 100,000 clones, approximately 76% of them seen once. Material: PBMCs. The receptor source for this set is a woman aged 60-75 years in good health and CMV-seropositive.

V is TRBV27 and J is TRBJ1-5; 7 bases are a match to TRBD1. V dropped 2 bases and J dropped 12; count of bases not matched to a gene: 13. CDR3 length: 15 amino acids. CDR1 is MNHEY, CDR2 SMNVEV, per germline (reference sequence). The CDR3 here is CASSLGQVELGLQHF. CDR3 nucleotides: TGTGCCAGCAGTTTAGGACAGGTCGAACTAGGCCTCCAGCATTTT.

This CDR3 reads CASSALAGVGNEQFF. The CDR3 nucleotides are TGTGCCAGCAGCGCGCTAGCGGGAGTCGGAAATGAGCAGTTCTTC. This rearrangement joins TRBV9 to TRBJ2-1; 10 nucleotides match TRBD2. This CDR3 is built from 15 residues. V trimming: 3 bases; J trimming: 7 bases; junction bases outside the gene matches: 7. Germline V gene lookup returns CDR1 SGDLS and CDR2 YYNGEE.

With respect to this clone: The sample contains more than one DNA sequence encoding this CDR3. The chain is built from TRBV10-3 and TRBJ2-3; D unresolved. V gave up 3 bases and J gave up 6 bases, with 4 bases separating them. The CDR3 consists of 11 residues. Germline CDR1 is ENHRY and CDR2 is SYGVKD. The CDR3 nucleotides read TGTGCCATCAGTGACCGGGATACGCAGTATTTT. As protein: CAISDRDTQYF.

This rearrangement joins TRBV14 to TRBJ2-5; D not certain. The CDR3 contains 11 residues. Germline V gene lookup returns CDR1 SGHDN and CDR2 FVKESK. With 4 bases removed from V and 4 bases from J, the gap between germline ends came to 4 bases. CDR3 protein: CASSRGETQYF. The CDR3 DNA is TGTGCCAGCAGCCGAGGAGAGACCCAGTACTTC.

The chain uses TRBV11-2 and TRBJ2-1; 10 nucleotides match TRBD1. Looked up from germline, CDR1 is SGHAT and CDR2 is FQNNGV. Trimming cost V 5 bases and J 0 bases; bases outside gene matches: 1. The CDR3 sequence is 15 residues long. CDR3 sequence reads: CASSRDRGSYNEQFF. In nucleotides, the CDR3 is TGTGCCAGCAGCAGGGACAGGGGCTCCTACAATGAGCAGTTCTTC.

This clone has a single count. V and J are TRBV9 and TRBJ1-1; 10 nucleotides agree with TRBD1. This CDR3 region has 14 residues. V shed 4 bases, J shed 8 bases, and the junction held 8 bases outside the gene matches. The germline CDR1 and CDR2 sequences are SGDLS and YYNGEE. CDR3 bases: TGTGCCAGCAGCCCCCCGCGACAGGGGGCAGAAGCTTTCTTT. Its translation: CASSPPRQGAEAFF. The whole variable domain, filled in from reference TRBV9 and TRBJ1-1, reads DSGVTQTPKHLITATGQRVTLRCSPRSGDLSVYWYQQSLDQGLQFLIQYYNGEERAKGNILERFSAQQFPDLHSELNLSSLELGDSALYFCASSPPRQGAEAFFGQGTRLTVV.

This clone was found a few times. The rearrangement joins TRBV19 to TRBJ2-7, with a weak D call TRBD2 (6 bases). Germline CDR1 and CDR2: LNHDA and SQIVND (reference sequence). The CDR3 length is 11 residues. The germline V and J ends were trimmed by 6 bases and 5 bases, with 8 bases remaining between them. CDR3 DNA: TGTGCCAGTAGCAGGGAGGACGAGCAGTACTTC. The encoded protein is CASSREDEQYF.

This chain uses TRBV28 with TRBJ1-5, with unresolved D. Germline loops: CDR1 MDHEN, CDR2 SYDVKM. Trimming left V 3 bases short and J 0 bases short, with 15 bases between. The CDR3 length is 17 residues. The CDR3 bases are TGTGCCAGCAGTTTGAGTGCCCCGCAGGATAGCAATCAGCCCCAGCATTTT. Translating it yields CASSLSAPQDSNQPQHF.

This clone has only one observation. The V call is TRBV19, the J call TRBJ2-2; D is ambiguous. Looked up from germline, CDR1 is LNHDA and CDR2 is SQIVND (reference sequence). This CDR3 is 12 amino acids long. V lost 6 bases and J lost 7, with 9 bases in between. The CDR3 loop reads CASREDGGELFF. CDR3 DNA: TGTGCCAGTAGAGAGGATGGCGGGGAGCTGTTTTTT.

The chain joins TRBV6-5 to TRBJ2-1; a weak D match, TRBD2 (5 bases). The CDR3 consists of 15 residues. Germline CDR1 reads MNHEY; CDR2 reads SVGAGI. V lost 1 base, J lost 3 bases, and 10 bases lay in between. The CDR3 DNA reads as TGTGCCAGCAGTTACTTCCAGCGGAGCTACAATGAGCAGTTCTTC. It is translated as CASSYFQRSYNEQFF.

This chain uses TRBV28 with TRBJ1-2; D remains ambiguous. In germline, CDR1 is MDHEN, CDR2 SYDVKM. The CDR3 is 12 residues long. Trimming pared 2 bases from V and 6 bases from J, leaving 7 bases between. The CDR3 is CASSLIQDGYTF. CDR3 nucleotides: TGTGCCAGCAGTTTAATCCAGGATGGCTACACCTTC.

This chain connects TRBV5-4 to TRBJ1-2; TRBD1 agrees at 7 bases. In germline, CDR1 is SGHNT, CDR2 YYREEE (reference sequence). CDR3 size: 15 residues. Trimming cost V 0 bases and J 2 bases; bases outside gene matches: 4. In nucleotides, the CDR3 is TGTGCCAGCAGCTTGGCCTTGACAGGGAACTATGGCTACACCTTC. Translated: CASSLALTGNYGYTF.

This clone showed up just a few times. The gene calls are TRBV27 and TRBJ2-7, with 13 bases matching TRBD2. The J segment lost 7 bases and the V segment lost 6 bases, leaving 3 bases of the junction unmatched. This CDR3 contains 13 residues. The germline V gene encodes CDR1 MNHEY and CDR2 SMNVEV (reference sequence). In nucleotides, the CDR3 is TGTGCCAGCAGAGGACTAGCGGGAGTAGAGCAGTACTTC. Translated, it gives CASRGLAGVEQYF.

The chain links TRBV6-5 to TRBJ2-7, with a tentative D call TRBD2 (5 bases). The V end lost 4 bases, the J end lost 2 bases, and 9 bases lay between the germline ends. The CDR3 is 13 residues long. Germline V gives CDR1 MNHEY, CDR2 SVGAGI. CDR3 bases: TGTGCCAGCAGTTTGAGGAGGACCTACGAGCAGTACTTC. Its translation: CASSLRRTYEQYF.

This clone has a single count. As DNA, the CDR3 is TGTGCCAGCAGCGCCGCAGGGGTTGGCACTGAAGCTTTCTTT. Translation gives CASSAAGVGTEAFF. The chain uses TRBV9 and TRBJ1-1, with D maybe TRBD1 (6 bases). CDR1 is SGDLS, CDR2 YYNGEE, per germline. The CDR3 is made up of 14 amino acids. Trimming left V 3 bases short and J 4 bases short, with 13 bases between.

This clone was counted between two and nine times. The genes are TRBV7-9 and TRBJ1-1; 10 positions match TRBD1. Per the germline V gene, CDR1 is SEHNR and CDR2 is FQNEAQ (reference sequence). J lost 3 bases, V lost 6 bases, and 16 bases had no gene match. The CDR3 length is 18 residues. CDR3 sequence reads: CASSRGQGGRGKDTEAFF. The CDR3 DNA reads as TGTGCCAGCAGTCGAGGACAGGGGGGCCGGGGTAAGGACACTGAAGCTTTCTTT.

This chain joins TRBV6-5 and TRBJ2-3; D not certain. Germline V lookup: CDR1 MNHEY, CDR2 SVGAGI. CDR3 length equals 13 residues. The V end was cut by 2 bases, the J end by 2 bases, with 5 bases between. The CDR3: CASSYRLTDTQYF. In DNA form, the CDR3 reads TGTGCCAGCAGTTACCGACTCACAGATACGCAGTATTTT.

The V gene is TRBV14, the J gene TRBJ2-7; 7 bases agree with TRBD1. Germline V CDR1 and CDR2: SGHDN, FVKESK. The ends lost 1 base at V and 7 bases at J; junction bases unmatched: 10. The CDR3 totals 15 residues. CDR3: CASSQVVTGFEEQYF. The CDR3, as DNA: TGTGCCAGCAGCCAAGTCGTGACAGGGTTTGAAGAGCAGTACTTC.

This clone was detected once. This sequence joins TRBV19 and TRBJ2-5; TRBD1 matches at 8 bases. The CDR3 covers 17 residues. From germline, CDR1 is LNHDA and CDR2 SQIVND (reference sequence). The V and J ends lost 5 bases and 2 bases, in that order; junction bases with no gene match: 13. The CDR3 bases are TGTGCCAGTAGTCCACGCGGGACAGGTTATAGACAAGAGACCCAGTACTTC. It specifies CASSPRGTGYRQETQYF.

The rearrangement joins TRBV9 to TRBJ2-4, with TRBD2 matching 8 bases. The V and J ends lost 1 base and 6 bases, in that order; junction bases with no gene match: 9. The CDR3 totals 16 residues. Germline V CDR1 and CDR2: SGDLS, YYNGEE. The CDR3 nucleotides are TGTGCCAGCAGCGTAAAAAGCGGGAGATCCGGAAACATTCAGTACTTC. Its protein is CASSVKSGRSGNIQYF.

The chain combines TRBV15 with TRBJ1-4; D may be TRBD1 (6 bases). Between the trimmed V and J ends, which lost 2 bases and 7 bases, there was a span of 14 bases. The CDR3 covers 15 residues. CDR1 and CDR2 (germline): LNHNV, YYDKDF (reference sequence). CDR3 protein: CATSRTQGQGEKLFF. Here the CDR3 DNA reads TGTGCCACCAGCAGAACCCAGGGGCAAGGTGAAAAACTGTTTTTT.

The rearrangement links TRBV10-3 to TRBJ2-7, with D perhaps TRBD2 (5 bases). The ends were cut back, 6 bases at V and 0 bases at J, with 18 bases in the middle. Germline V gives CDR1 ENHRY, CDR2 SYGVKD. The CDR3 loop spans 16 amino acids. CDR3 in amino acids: CAISGAGEKSSYEQYF. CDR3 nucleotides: TGTGCCATCAGCGGCGCTGGGGAGAAAAGCTCCTACGAGCAGTACTTC.

The CDR3, as DNA: TGTGCCAGCTCCCCTAGGGCAGGGGGCTTGGGACAGGACGAGCAGTACTTC. It codes for CASSPRAGGLGQDEQYF. This chain uses TRBV18 with TRBJ2-7; the match to TRBD1 covers 8 bases. The V gene end was trimmed by 6 bases and the J gene end by 5 bases; junction bases not matched to a gene: 18. CDR1 is KGHSH and CDR2 is LQKENI in the germline V gene. The CDR3 contains 17 residues.

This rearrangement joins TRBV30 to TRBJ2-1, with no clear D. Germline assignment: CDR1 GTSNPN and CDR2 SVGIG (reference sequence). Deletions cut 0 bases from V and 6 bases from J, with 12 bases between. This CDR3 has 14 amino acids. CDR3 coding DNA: TGTGCCTGGAGTGTATACATCTCCAGCAATGAGCAGTTCTTC. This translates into CAWSVYISSNEQFF.

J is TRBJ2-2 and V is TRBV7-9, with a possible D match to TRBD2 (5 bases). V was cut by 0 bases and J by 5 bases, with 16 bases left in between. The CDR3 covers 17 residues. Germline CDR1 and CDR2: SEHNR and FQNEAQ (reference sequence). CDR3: CASSLAASGPGTGELFF. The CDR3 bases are TGTGCCAGCAGCTTAGCAGCCTCAGGACCGGGGACCGGGGAGCTGTTTTTT.

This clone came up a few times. CDR3 sequence: CASRAGGIREKLFF. The CDR3 DNA reads as TGCGCCAGCAGAGCCGGGGGAATTCGGGAAAAACTGTTTTTT. The chain couples TRBV5-1 to TRBJ1-4; the D gene is possibly TRBD1 (5 bases). Germline CDR1 is SGHRS and CDR2 is YFSETQ. The V and J ends lost 5 bases and 8 bases respectively, with 16 bases between them. The CDR3 is 14 amino acids.